This TCR beta chain was sequenced for a study of shared clonotypes between healthy human individuals (dated by TCRdb to the early 2020s). In the study overall: The cohort comprised a couple of women and three men aged 18 to 49 years. For each donor, three plates each were used for CD4 naive and CD4 memory, two plates were used for CD8 naive, and one plate was used for CD8 memory. To estimate repertoire size and how much clonotypes are shared between individuals, the study performed deep sequencing of blood TCR repertoires from a handful of healthy adults. Different laboratories and diverse techniques were used to prepare libraries and sequence TCR repertoires, to increase sequencing depth and limit assay-specific biases. Per donor, leukapheresis produced somewhere between about 0.9 and 10 billion PBMCs.

CD8 naive samples consisted of CD45RO-negative cells that were positively selected for CCR7, yielding a CD45RA+CCR7+ population without TemRA cells. Healthy HIV-negative adults with no recently reported acute infections or vaccinations were included as donors. Only Caucasian adults living in Nashville, Tennessee, USA were represented among the donors. Blood was obtained by leukapheresis, after which PBMCs were separated by Ficoll-Histopaque density gradient centrifugation and cryopreserved in liquid nitrogen vapor phase. Purity and quantity of every magnetically sorted T cell population were checked by analytical flow cytometry. Each sorted fraction had its genomic DNA isolated and then quantified by UV absorbance on a Nanodrop 2000c. A word on this clone: Its antigen remains unidentified. No clone much larger than this one lies a single base away; base qualities are absent.

The germline V gene gives CDR1 as SGHVS and CDR2 as FQNEAQ. V is shortened by 1 base, J by 3 bases, and the region joining them spans 10 bases. From cysteine to phenylalanine, the CDR3 is 15 amino acids long. The read is trimmed to its CDR3 DNA, 45 bases read in frame from base 1. Using the deep immunoSEQ assay, TCR CDR3 regions were amplified from genomic DNA by multiplex PCR. For each cell subset, the extracted genomic DNA was distributed evenly across all wells of several immunoSEQ 96-well plates, and each plate served as one replicate. For sorted subsets, around 200 ng genomic DNA, equal to 30,000 to 35,000 T cell genomes, was loaded into each replicate PCR. Purified libraries were measured with a Qubit 3.0 fluorometer, size-checked on a Bioanalyzer 2100, and measured again with the KAPA Library Quantification kit. Every immunoSEQ 96-well plate was sequenced on a separate single-read 150-cycle Illumina NextSeq 550 flow cell. Concerning the study's data processing: Because only junctional sequences without quality scores were contained in the immunoSEQ output, filtering matching that applied to full-length reads could not be performed. Sequences were annotated with PyIR, a Python wrapper for IgBLAST v1.9, using IMGT germline references to assign V/J genes and CDR3. Reads were removed for weak V/J assignments (E-value above 1e-6), missing CDR3, stop codons, out-of-frame junctions, or ambiguous translated residues. V3J clonotypes were defined as sequences sharing an identical inferred V gene, J gene, and CDR3 amino acid sequence. To compute the percentage overlap between repertoires, the number of shared unique clonotypes was divided by the size of the smaller repertoire. Three approaches were used to assess repertoire richness: RTK rarefaction, the Chao1 estimator, and Recon v2.1 estimates of unobserved clonotypes. Generation probabilities were computed with OLGA for all TCRbeta clonotypes obtained by the gDNA method from a handful of donors. TCRdb retrieved this table from immuneACCESS and kept in-frame rearrangements only. Not all clones are present; in checked studies, unresolved V genes account for under half, and no reason is known for the remainder. The D gene and trimming were derived from the DNA, and the V and J assignments and clone size from that table. This sample lists a few million clones; around 95% were detected once. The ten largest account for less than 2% of the sample.

General findings and caveats noted by the study authors: Because the study included a small number of donors, the genetic and exposure-history diversity represented was limited. Higher generation probabilities were observed for clonotypes shared by all four sorted-subset donors than for non-shared clonotypes. Across four donors, around 5% of naive CD4, roughly 3.5% of naive CD8, approximately 2.5% of memory CD4, and under 0.45% of memory CD8 clonotypes were shared. Pairwise subsampling led to the expectation that sequencing depth would affect the degree of clonotype sharing among donors. Sampling was limited to blood, and TCR repertoires in tissue likely differ from TCR repertoires in blood. Even with the large sequencing depth, rarefaction of the sorted-subset datasets indicated that sequencing was incomplete. Naive subsets generally had larger estimated clonotype richness than memory subsets did.

The receptor was derived from a man aged 18-30 years in good health. Some clones in this sample may be carry-over from other donors' samples. This chain is built from TRBV7-8 and TRBJ2-1, with TRBD1 perhaps the D gene, on 5 matching bases. Source material: naive CD8+ T cells from PBMCs. The cell subset or site label here, explained by the study, means: CD45RA+CCR7+. The CDR3 protein is CASSLEGLGYNEQFF. The nucleotide sequence reads as follows: TGTGCCAGCAGCTTAGAGGGGCTAGGCTACAATGAGCAGTTCTTC. When the CDR3 is completed using the reference TRBV7-8 and TRBJ2-1 genes on either side, the full variable domain is GAGVSQSPRYKVAKRGQDVALRCDPISGHVSLFWYQQALGQGPEFLTYFQNEAQLDKSGLPSDRFFAERPEGSVSTLKIQRTQQEDSAVYLCASSLEGLGYNEQFFGPGTRLTVL.